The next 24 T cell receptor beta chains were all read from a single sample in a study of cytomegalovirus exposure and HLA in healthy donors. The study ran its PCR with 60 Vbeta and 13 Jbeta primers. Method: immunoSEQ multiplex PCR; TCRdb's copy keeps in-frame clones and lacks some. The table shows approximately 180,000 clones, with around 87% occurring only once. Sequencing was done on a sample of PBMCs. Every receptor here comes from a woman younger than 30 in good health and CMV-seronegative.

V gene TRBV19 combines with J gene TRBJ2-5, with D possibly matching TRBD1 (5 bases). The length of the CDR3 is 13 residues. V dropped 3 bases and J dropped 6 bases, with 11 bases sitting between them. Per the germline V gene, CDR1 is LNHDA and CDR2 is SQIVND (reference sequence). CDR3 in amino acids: CASSIGQGKTQYF. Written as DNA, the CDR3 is TGTGCCAGTAGTATTGGCCAGGGAAAGACCCAGTACTTC.

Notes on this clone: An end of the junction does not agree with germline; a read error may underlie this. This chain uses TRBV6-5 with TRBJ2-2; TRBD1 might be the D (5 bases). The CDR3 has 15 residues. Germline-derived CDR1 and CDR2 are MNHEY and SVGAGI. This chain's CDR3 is CASSLQATKTGELFF. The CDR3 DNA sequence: TGTGCCAGCAGCTTACAGGCAACGAAAACCGGGGAGCTGTTTTTT.

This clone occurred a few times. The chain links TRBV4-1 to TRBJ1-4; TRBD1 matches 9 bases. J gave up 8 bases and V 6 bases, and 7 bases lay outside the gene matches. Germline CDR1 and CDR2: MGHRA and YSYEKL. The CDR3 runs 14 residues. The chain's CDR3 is CASSRTGEREKLFF. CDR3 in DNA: TGCGCCAGCAGTCGGACAGGGGAAAGGGAAAAACTGTTTTTT.

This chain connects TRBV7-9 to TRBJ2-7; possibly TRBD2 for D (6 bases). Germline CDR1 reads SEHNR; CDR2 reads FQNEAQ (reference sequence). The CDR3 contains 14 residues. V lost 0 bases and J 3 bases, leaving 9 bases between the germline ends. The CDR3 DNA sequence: TGTGCCAGCAGCTTAGCGGCCGGGAGCTACGAGCAGTACTTC. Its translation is CASSLAAGSYEQYF. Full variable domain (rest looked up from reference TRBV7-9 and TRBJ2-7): DTGVSQNPRHKITKRGQNVTFRCDPISEHNRLYWYRQTLGQGPEFLTYFQNEAQLEKSRLLSDRFSAERPKGSFSTLEIQRTEQGDSAMYLCASSLAAGSYEQYFGPGTRLTVT.

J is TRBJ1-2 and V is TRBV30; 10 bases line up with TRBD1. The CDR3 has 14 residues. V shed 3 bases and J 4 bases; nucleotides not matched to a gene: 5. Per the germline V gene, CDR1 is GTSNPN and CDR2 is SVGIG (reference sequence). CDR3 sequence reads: CAWSRDRGGYGYTF. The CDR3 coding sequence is TGTGCCTGGAGCCGGGACAGGGGAGGCTATGGCTACACCTTC.

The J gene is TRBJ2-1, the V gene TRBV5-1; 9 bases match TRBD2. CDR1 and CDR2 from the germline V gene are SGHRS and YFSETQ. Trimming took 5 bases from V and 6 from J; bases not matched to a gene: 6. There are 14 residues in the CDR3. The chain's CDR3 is CASRPLAGANEQFF. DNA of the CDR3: TGCGCCAGCAGACCTTTAGCGGGAGCCAATGAGCAGTTCTTC.

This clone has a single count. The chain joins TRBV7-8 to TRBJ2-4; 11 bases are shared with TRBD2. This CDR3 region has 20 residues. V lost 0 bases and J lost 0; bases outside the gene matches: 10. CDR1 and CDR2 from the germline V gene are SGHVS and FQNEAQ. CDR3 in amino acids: CASSLAVTSGSLLAKNIQYF. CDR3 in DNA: TGTGCCAGCAGCTTAGCTGTTACTAGCGGGAGCCTCCTAGCCAAAAACATTCAGTACTTC.

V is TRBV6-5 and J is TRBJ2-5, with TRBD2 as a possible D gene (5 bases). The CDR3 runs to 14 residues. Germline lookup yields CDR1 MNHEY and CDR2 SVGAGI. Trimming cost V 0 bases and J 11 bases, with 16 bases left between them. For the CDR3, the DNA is TGTGCCAGCAGTTACTCCTCGGCTTTGAGGGAGCAGTACTTC. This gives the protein CASSYSSALREQYF.

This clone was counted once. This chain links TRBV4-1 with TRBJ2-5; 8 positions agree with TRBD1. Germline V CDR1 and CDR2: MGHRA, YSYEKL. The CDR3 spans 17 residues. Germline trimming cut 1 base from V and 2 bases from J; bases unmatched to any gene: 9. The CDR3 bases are TGCGCCAGCAGCCAAGTCCCACAGGGGGTGGGACAAGAGACCCAGTACTTC. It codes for CASSQVPQGVGQETQYF.

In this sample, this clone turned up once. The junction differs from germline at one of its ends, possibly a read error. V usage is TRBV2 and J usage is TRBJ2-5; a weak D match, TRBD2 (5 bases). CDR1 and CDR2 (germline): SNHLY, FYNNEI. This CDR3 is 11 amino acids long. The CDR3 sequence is CASRGPRTQHF. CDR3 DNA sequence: TGTGCCAGCCGAGGGCCCCGGACCCAGCACTTC. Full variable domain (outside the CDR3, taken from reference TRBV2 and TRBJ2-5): EPEVTQTPSHQVTQMGQEVILRCVPISNHLYFYWYRQILGQKVEFLVSFYNNEISEKSEIFDDQFSVERPDGSNFTLKIRSTKLEDSAMYFCASRGPRTQHFGPGTRLLVL.

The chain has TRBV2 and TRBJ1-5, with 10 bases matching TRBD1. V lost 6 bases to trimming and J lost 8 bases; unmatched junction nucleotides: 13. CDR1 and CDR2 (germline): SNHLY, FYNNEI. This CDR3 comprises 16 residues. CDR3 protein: CASSPAQDRGEEPQHF. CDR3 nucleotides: TGTGCCAGCAGCCCAGCGCAGGACAGGGGGGAAGAGCCCCAGCATTTT.

The CDR3 region is CASSAGQATHTFF. CDR3 bases: TGCGCCAGCAGTGCTGGACAGGCCACTCACACGTTCTTC. The chain employs TRBV5-1 and TRBJ2-1, with 7 bases fitting TRBD1. The CDR3 runs 13 residues. V dropped 5 bases and J dropped 15; count of bases not matched to a gene: 14. The germline V gene encodes CDR1 SGHRS and CDR2 YFSETQ.

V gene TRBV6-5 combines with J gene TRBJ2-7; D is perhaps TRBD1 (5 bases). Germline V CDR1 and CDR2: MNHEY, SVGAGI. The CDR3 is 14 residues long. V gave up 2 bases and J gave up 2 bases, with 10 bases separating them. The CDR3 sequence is CASSYRGTPYEQYF. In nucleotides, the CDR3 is TGTGCCAGCAGTTACAGGGGCACCCCCTACGAGCAGTACTTC.

The CDR3 region is CASSVRVHGEQYF. The CDR3 DNA reads TGTGCCAGCAGCGTCAGGGTTCACGGCGAGCAGTACTTC. The chain combines TRBV25-1 with TRBJ2-7; TRBD1 is a possible D gene (5 bases). Trimming stripped 6 bases from V and 6 bases from J, with 15 bases between. This CDR3 contains 13 residues. Germline-derived CDR1 and CDR2 are MGHDK and SYGVNS.

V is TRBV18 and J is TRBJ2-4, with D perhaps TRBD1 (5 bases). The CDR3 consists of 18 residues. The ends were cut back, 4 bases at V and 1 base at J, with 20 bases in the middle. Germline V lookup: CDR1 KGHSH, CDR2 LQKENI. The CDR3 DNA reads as TGTGCCAGCTCACTACTGTTTTTGGGGCCGGAGGCCAAAAACATTCAGTACTTC. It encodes CASSLLFLGPEAKNIQYF.

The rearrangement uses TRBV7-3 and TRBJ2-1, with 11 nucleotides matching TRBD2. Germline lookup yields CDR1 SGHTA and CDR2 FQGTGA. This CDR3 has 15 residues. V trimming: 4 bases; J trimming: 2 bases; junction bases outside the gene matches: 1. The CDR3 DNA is TGTGCCAGCAGCTCACTAGCGGGAGCCTACAATGAGCAGTTCTTC. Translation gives CASSSLAGAYNEQFF.

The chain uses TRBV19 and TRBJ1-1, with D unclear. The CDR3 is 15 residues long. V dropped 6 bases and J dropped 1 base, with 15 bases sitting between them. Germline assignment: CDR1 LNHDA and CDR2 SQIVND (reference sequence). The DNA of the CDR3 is TGTGCCAGTAGCATTGAAGGACTGACGAACACTGAAGCTTTCTTT. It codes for CASSIEGLTNTEAFF.

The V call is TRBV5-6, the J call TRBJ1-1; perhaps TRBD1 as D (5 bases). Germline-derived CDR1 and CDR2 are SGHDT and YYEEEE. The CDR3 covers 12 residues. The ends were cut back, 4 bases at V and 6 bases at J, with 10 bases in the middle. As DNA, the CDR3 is TGTGCCAGCAGCCGACAGCTCGCTGAAGCTTTCTTT. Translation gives CASSRQLAEAFF.

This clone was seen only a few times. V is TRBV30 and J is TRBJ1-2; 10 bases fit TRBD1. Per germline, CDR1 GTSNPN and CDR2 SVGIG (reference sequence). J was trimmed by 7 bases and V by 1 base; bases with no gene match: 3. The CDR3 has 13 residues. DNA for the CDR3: TGTGCCTGGAGTGCCGGGACAGGGGCTGGCTACACCTTC. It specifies CAWSAGTGAGYTF.

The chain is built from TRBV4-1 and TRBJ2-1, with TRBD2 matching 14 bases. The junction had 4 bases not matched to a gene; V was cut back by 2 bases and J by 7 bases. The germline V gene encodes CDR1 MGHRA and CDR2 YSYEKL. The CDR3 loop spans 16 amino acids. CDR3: CASSQPGLAGENEQFF. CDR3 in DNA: TGCGCCAGCAGCCAACCGGGACTAGCGGGGGAAAATGAGCAGTTCTTC.

CDR3: CASSPSRQGSTDTQYF. CDR3 DNA: TGTGCCAGCAGTCCTTCCCGACAGGGTAGCACAGATACGCAGTATTTT. J is TRBJ2-3 and V is TRBV25-1, with 7 nucleotides matching TRBD1. J was trimmed by 0 bases and V by 5 bases; bases with no gene match: 8. CDR1 and CDR2 from the germline V gene are MGHDK and SYGVNS. The CDR3 totals 16 residues. The variable domain in full, with the rest retrieved from reference TRBV25-1 and TRBJ2-3, is EADIYQTPRYLVIGTGKKITLECSQTMGHDKMYWYQQDPGMELHLIHYSYGVNSTEKGDLSSESTVSRIRTEHFPLTLESARPSHTSQYLCASSPSRQGSTDTQYFGPGTRLTVL.

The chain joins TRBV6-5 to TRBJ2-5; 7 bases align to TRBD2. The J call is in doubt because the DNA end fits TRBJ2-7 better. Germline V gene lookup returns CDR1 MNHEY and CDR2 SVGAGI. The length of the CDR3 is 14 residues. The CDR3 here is CASSRSGLNYEQYF. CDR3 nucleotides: TGTGCCAGCAGTCGGTCGGGACTAAATTACGAGCAGTACTTC.

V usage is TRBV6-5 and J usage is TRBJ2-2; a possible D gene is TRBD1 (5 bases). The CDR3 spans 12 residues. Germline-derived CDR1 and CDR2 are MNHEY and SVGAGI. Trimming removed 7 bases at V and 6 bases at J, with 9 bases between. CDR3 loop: CASNEQAGELFF. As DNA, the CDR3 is TGTGCCAGCAACGAACAGGCCGGGGAGCTGTTTTTT.

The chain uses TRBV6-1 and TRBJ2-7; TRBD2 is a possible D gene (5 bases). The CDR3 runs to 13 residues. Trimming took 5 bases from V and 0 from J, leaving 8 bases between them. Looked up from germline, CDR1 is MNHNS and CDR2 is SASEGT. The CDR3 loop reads CASSQAGSYEQYF. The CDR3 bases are TGTGCCAGCAGTCAGGCGGGCTCCTACGAGCAGTACTTC.